This T cell receptor beta chain was identified during a study of Graves' ophthalmopathy and Graves' hyperthyroidism. RNA transcripts were the source from which TCR beta CDR3 regions were amplified. HTBI-primed RT-PCR formed the first round, and a multiplex PCR formed the second. MiXCR, applied by TCRdb to the multiplex PCR reads, yields one record per CDR3 protein. The profile covers about 700,000 distinct CDR3 sequences, with under 50% appearing a single time and about 3.3% taken by the ten largest. CDR1 SNHLY and CDR2 FYNNEI come from the germline V gene. V dropped 3 bases and J dropped 13 bases, with 15 bases sitting between them. The CDR3 has 12 residues.

The clonotype originates from an adult man with Graves' ophthalmopathy. The chain combines TRBV2 with TRBJ2-5; no clear D gene. The sequencing sample was made of peripheral blood. The CDR3 nucleotides read TGTGCCAGCAGTGACCCTAATGAAAAACTGTACTTC. Amino acid sequence: CASSDPNEKLYF.